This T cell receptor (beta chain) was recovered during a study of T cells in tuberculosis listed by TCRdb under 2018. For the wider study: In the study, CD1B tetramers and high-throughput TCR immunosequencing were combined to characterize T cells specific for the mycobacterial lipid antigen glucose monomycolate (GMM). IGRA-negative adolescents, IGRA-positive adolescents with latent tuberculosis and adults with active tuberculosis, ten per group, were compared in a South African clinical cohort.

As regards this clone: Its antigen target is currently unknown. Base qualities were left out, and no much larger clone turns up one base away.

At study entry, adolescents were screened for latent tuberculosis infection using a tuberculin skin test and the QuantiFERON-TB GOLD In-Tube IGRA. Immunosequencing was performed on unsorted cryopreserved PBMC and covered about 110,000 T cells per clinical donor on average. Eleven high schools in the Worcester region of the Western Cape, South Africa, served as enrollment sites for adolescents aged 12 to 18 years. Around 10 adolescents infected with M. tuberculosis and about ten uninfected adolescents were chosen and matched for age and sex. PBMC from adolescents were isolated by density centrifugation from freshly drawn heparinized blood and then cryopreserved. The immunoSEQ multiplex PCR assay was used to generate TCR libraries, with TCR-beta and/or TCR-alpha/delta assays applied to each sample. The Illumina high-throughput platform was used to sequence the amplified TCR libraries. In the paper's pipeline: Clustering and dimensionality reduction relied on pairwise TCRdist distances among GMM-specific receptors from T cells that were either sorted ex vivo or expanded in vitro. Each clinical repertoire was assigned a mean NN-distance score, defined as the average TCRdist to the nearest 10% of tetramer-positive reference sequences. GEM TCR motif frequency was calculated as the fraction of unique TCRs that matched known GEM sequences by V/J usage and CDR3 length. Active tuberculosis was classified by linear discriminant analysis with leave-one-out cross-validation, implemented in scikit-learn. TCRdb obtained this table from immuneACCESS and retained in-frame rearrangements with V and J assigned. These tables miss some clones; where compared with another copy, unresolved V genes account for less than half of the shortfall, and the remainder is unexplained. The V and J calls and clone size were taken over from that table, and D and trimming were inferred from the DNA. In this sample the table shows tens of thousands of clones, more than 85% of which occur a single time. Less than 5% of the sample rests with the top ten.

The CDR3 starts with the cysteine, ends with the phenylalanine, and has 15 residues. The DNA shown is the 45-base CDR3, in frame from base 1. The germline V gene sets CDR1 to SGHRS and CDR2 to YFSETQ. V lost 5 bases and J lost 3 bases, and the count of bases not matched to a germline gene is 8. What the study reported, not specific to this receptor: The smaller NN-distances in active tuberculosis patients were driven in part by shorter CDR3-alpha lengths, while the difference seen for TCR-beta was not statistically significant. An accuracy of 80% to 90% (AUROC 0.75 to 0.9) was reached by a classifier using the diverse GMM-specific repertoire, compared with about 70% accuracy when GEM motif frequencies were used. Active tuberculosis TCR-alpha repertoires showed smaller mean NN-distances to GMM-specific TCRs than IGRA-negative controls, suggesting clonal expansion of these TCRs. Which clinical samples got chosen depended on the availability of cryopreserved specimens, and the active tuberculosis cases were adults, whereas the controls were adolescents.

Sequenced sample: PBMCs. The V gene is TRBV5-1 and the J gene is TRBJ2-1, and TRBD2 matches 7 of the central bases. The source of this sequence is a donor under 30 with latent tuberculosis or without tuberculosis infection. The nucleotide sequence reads TGCGCCAGCAGGAGAGACGGCGGGGGCTACAATGAGCAGTTCTTC. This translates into CASRRDGGGYNEQFF.